These T cell receptor beta chains were read from a single sample in a study of CD8+ T cells in alopecia areata. Profiled with immunoSEQ multiplex PCR; TCRdb holds only in-frame clones, not every one. Here the sample spans 55,000 to 65,000 clones, around 40% being singletons. The sample consisted of NKG2D-low CD8+ T cells sorted from blood. The receptors were sampled from a human donor with alopecia areata. Each CDR3 is given with its conserved first and last residue. The D gene is left open where the match is weak. Not all rows give a size; the values are once, few, many and, for expanded clones, a class.

clone_size | d_call | j_call | v_call | cdr3_length | cdr3_aa | cdr3_nt
- | - | TRBJ1-1 | TRBV29-1 | 13 | CSVESGVNTEAFF | TGCAGCGTTGAATCAGGGGTGAACACTGAAGCTTTCTTT
- | - | TRBJ2-3 | TRBV6-4 | 15 | CASSGEGAAADTQYF | TGTGCCAGCAGTGGGGAAGGAGCGGCGGCAGATACGCAGTATTTT
- | - | TRBJ2-7 | TRBV27 | 11 | CASRRSYEQYF | TGTGCCAGCCGGAGAAGCTACGAGCAGTACTTC
- | - | TRBJ2-7 | TRBV29-1 | 16 | CSVEYARGGLRYEQYF | TGCAGCGTTGAGTACGCCAGGGGGGGCCTACGCTACGAGCAGTACTTC
few | - | TRBJ2-3 | TRBV7-9 | 15 | CASSLGWGATDTQYF | TGTGCCAGCAGCTTAGGCTGGGGGGCCACAGATACGCAGTATTTT
few | TRBD1 | TRBJ2-1 | TRBV4-1 | 16 | CASSQVGTVSYNEQFF | TGCGCCAGCAGCCAAGTGGGGACAGTCTCCTACAATGAGCAGTTCTTC
- | - | TRBJ1-1 | TRBV7-2 | 14 | CASSLGGARTEAFF | TGTGCCAGCAGCTTAGGTGGGGCGCGAACTGAAGCTTTCTTT
once | TRBD1 | TRBJ1-1 | TRBV2 | 13 | CASSKGANTEAFF | TGTGCCAGCAGTAAGGGGGCGAACACTGAAGCTTTCTTT
few | TRBD1 | TRBJ2-7 | TRBV14 | 15 | CASSPRGQGPREQYF | TGTGCCAGCAGCCCCCGGGGACAGGGTCCGAGGGAGCAGTACTTC
- | - | TRBJ2-1 | TRBV7-7 | 15 | CASSPYQGGSNEQFF | TGTGCCAGCAGCCCATACCAGGGTGGGAGCAATGAGCAGTTCTTC
- | - | TRBJ2-1 | TRBV7-2 | 15 | CASSLVGSSYNEQFF | TGTGCCAGCAGCTTAGTGGGCAGCTCCTACAATGAGCAGTTCTTC
- | - | TRBJ2-1 | TRBV4-3 | 12 | CASSPRGREQFF | TGCGCCAGCAGCCCTCGGGGGCGGGAGCAGTTCTTC
- | - | TRBJ2-5 | TRBV9 | 14 | CASSPLEIQETQYF | TGTGCCAGCAGCCCCCTGGAAATCCAAGAGACCCAGTACTTC
- | TRBD1 | TRBJ2-3 | TRBV6-4 | 15 | CASSPGGVDTDTQYF | TGTGCCAGCAGTCCAGGGGGCGTAGACACAGATACGCAGTATTTT
- | - | TRBJ2-3 | TRBV9 | 12 | CASSPYTDTQYF | TGTGCCAGCAGCCCGTACACAGATACGCAGTATTTT
- | - | TRBJ1-1 | TRBV4-1 | 12 | CASSQGGAEAFF | TGCGCCAGCAGCCAAGGGGGAGCTGAAGCTTTCTTT
few | - | TRBJ2-1 | TRBV19 | 14 | CASSMSESYNEQFF | TGTGCCAGTAGTATGAGCGAATCCTACAATGAGCAGTTCTTC
- | - | TRBJ2-5 | TRBV29-1 | 13 | CSVWAGREETQYF | TGCAGCGTCTGGGCAGGGAGAGAAGAGACCCAGTACTTC
few | - | TRBJ2-7 | TRBV7-9 | 15 | CASSPPGTGSYEQYF | TGTGCCAGCAGTCCCCCCGGGACCGGCTCCTACGAGCAGTACTTC
- | TRBD1 | TRBJ2-7 | TRBV2 | 12 | CAREGTGNEQYF | TGTGCCAGGGAGGGGACAGGGAACGAGCAGTACTTC
- | - | TRBJ2-1 | TRBV5-1 | 15 | CASSLFPGVNNEQFF | TGCGCCAGCAGCCTTTTCCCCGGGGTAAACAATGAGCAGTTCTTC
few | - | TRBJ1-5 | TRBV19 | 13 | CASTLGGAQPQHF | TGTGCCAGTACCCTGGGAGGAGCTCAGCCCCAGCATTTT
- | - | TRBJ1-5 | TRBV4-1 | 16 | CASSQDRGGSNQPQHF | TGCGCCAGCAGCCAAGATAGGGGGGGGAGCAATCAGCCCCAGCATTTT
- | - | TRBJ2-7 | TRBV13 | 13 | CASSRPPNYEQYF | TGTGCCAGCAGCAGGCCGCCCAACTACGAGCAGTACTTC
few | - | TRBJ1-1 | TRBV7-9 | 12 | CASSLGTGEAFF | TGTGCCAGCAGCTTGGGTACAGGGGAAGCTTTCTTT
- | - | TRBJ2-3 | TRBV5-1 | 15 | CASLQGSYSTDTQYF | TGCGCCAGCCTCCAAGGGAGTTATAGCACAGATACGCAGTATTTT
- | TRBD2 | TRBJ2-3 | TRBV10-3 | 16 | CATRETSGSKGDTQYF | TGTGCCACCCGAGAGACTAGCGGGAGTAAGGGGGATACGCAGTATTTT
few | - | TRBJ1-2 | TRBV29-1 | 13 | CSVEATTPYGYTF | TGCAGCGTTGAAGCTACGACGCCGTATGGCTACACCTTC
- | TRBD2 | TRBJ2-1 | TRBV9 | 14 | CASSVSGNYNEQFF | TGTGCCAGCAGCGTGAGCGGGAACTACAATGAGCAGTTCTTC
- | - | TRBJ2-7 | TRBV4-1 | 13 | CASSQGWGYEQYF | TGCGCCAGCAGCCAAGGGTGGGGGTACGAGCAGTACTTC
few | - | TRBJ2-1 | TRBV7-8 | 17 | CASSSYSEPRAYNEQFF | TGTGCCAGCAGCTCGTATAGCGAACCACGAGCCTACAATGAGCAGTTCTTC
- | TRBD2 | TRBJ2-5 | TRBV15 | 13 | CATSVAGQETQYF | TGTGCCACCAGCGTAGCGGGCCAAGAGACCCAGTACTTC
- | - | TRBJ2-5 | TRBV11-2 | 16 | CASSLGLAPAQETQYF | TGTGCCAGCAGCTTAGGGCTAGCCCCCGCCCAAGAGACCCAGTACTTC
- | - | TRBJ2-5 | TRBV27 | 16 | CASSLHSTGVQETQYF | TGTGCCAGCAGTCTACACTCGACAGGAGTCCAAGAGACCCAGTACTTC
- | - | TRBJ1-2 | TRBV6-5 | 12 | CASSTPGHGYTF | TGTGCCAGCAGTACCCCGGGACATGGCTACACCTTC
- | TRBD2 | TRBJ2-3 | TRBV29-1 | 14 | CSAVLAGGTDTQYF | TGCAGCGCTGTACTAGCGGGGGGCACAGATACGCAGTATTTT
few | - | TRBJ1-1 | TRBV28 | 15 | CASSLRTEMNTEAFF | TGTGCCAGCAGTTTACGAACCGAGATGAACACTGAAGCTTTCTTT
- | - | TRBJ1-1 | TRBV18 | 13 | CASSSPENTEAFF | TGTGCCAGCTCATCTCCCGAGAACACTGAAGCTTTCTTT
- | - | TRBJ2-2 | TRBV7-6 | 18 | CASSLVGQRGMNTGELFF | TGTGCCAGCAGCTTAGTAGGGCAACGAGGCATGAACACCGGGGAGCTGTTTTTT
few | - | TRBJ1-1 | TRBV7-9 | 15 | CAIDARGARDTEAFF | TGTGCCATCGATGCGAGGGGGGCGCGGGACACTGAAGCTTTCTTT
- | TRBD1 | TRBJ1-1 | TRBV4-2 | 17 | CASSQEAGRGPYSEAFF | TGTGCCAGCAGCCAAGAGGCGGGTAGGGGGCCCTACAGTGAAGCTTTCTTT
few | - | TRBJ2-2 | TRBV29-1 | 15 | CSVEDEGSYTGELFF | TGCAGCGTTGAAGATGAGGGCAGTTACACCGGGGAGCTGTTTTTT
- | - | TRBJ1-1 | TRBV13 | 11 | CASGVDTEAFF | TGTGCCAGCGGAGTGGACACTGAAGCTTTCTTT
- | TRBD2 | TRBJ2-5 | TRBV4-1 | 14 | CASSQDPGGETQYF | TGCGCCAGCAGCCAAGATCCGGGAGGGGAGACCCAGTACTTC
few | TRBD1 | TRBJ2-7 | TRBV5-1 | 14 | CASSLGQGSYEQYF | TGCGCCAGCAGCTTGGGACAGGGTAGTTACGAGCAGTACTTC
- | - | TRBJ2-7 | TRBV30 | 11 | CAWSPAYEQYF | TGTGCCTGGAGTCCCGCGTACGAGCAGTACTTC
- | - | TRBJ2-7 | TRBV29-1 | 10 | CSVGTYEQYF | TGCAGCGTGGGAACCTACGAGCAGTACTTC
few | - | TRBJ1-5 | TRBV28 | 16 | CASIPLTDRRDQPQHF | TGTGCCAGCATACCTTTGACGGACAGACGGGATCAGCCCCAGCATTTT
- | - | TRBJ1-2 | TRBV14 | 12 | CASSPEGIGYTF | TGTGCCAGCAGCCCCGAAGGGATAGGCTACACCTTC
- | TRBD2 | TRBJ2-1 | TRBV4-3 | 17 | CASSQDGLAGPYNEQFF | TGCGCCAGCAGCCAAGATGGGCTAGCGGGTCCCTACAATGAGCAGTTCTTC
few | TRBD1 | TRBJ2-5 | TRBV29-1 | 14 | CSVEGGDRGETQYF | TGCAGCGTTGAAGGGGGCGACAGGGGAGAGACCCAGTACTTC
- | - | TRBJ2-7 | TRBV7-2 | 12 | CASSWVDREQYF | TGTGCCAGCAGCTGGGTGGATCGGGAGCAGTACTTC
- | TRBD1 | TRBJ1-6 | TRBV5-1 | 14 | CASSAGQGNSPLHF | TGCGCCAGCAGCGCGGGACAGGGTAATTCACCCCTCCACTTT